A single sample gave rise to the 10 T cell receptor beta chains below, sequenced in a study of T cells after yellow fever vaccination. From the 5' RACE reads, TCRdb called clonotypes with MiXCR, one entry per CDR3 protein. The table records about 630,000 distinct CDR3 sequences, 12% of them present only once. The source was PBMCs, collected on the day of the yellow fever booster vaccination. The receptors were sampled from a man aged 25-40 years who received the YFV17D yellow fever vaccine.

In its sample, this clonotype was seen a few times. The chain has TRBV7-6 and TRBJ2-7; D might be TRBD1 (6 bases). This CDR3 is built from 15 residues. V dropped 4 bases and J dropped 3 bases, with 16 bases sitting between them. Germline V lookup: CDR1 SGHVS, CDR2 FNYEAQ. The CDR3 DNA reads TGTGCCAGCAGCTCGACTCAGACAGGTCTCTACGAGCAGTACTTC. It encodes CASSSTQTGLYEQYF.

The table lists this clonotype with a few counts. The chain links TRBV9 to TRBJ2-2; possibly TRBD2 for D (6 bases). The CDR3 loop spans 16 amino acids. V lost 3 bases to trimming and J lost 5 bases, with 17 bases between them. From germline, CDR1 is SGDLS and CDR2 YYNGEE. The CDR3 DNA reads TGTGCCAGCAGCGATCCAGCGGGTCTTAGAACCGGGGAGCTGTTTTTT. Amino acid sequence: CASSDPAGLRTGELFF.

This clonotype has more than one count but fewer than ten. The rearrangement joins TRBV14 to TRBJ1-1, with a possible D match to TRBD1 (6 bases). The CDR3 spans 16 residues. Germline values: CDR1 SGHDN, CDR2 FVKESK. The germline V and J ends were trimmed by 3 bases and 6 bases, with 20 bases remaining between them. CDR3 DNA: TGTGCCAGCAGCCACCTCATCGGCAGGGGATCGCCTGAAGCTTTCTTT. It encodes CASSHLIGRGSPEAFF.

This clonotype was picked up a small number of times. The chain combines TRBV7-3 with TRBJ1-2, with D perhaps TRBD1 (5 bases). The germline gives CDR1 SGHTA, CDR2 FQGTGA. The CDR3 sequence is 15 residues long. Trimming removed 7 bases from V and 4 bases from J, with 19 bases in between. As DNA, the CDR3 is TGTGCCAGCACCGACCGGAAAGCCGGGGCCTATGGCTACACCTTC. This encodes CASTDRKAGAYGYTF.

CDR3 sequence reads: CSARDYLRQGAVGEQYF. CDR3 nucleotides: TGCAGTGCTAGAGATTATTTAAGACAGGGAGCGGTAGGCGAGCAGTACTTC. J is TRBJ2-7 and V is TRBV20-1; 7 bases match TRBD1. The CDR3 is 17 amino acids. V lost 0 bases to trimming and J lost 6 bases; unmatched junction nucleotides: 17. Germline loops: CDR1 DFQATT, CDR2 SNEGSKA (reference sequence).

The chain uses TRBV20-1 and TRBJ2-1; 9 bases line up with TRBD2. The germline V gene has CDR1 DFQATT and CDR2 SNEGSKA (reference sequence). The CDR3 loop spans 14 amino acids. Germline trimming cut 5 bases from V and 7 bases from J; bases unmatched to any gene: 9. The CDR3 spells CSAGVAGVMNEQFF. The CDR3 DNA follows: TGCAGTGCTGGCGTAGCGGGAGTTATGAATGAGCAGTTCTTC.

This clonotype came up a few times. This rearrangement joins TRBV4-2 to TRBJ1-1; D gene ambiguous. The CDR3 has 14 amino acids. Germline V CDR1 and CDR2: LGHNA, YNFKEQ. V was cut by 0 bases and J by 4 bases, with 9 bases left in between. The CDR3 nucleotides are TGTGCCAGCAGCCAAGATCCCATGGGCACTGAAGCTTTCTTT. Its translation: CASSQDPMGTEAFF.

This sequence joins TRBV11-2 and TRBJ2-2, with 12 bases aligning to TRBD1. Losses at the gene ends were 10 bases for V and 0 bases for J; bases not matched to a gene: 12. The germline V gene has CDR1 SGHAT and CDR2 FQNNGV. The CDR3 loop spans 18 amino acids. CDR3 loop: CATRPAGTGGANTGELFF. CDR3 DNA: TGTGCCACCCGACCGGCCGGGACAGGGGGCGCGAACACCGGGGAGCTGTTTTTT. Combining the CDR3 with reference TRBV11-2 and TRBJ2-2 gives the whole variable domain EAGVAQSPRYKIIEKRQSVAFWCNPISGHATLYWYQQILGQGPKLLIQFQNNGVVDDSQLPKDRFSAERLKGVDSTLKIQPAKLEDSAVYLCATRPAGTGGANTGELFFGEGSRLTVL.

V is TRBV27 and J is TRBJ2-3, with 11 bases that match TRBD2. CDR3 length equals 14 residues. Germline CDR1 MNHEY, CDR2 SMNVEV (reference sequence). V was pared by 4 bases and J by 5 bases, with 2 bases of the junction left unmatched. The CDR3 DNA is TGTGCCAGCAGTTATAGCGGGAGGGGAGATACGCAGTATTTT. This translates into CASSYSGRGDTQYF.

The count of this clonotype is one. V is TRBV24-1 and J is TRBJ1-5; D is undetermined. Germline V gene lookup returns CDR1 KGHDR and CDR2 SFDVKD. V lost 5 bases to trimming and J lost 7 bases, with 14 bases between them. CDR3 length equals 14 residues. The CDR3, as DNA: TGTGCCACCAGTGCTCCTGGGGTTGGGCAGCCCCAGCATTTT. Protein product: CATSAPGVGQPQHF.